This T cell receptor (beta chain) was recovered during a study of type 1 and type 2 diabetes patients. Study-wide findings and caveats: Some T1D-only expanded clones might appear in more T2D or control samples. V and J gene usage correlated at roughly 0.97 between type 2 diabetes and control samples.

This clonotype was counted only a few times. Its target is unknown. Donors had no other autoimmune disease or infection in four weeks. Looked up from germline, CDR1 is SNHLY and CDR2 is FYNNEI. Trimming removed 5 bases from V and 7 bases from J, with 12 bases in between. The CDR3 spans 13 residues. Genomic DNA was the PCR template. Multiplex PCR with 30 forward and 13 reverse primers amplified the TCR beta CDR3. Using its own MiXCR run on the multiplex PCR reads, TCRdb lists one record per CDR3 protein. The data contain fewer than 300,000 distinct CDR3 sequences, 40% to 50% of them singletons. The source material was peripheral blood mononuclear cells (PBMCs). The genes are TRBV2 and TRBJ2-1, with D perhaps matching TRBD1 (6 bases). The TCR comes from a man aged 18-30 years with type 2 diabetes. CDR3 bases: TGTGCCAGCAGTTTGGGACAAACGAATGAGCAGTTCTTC. The encoded protein is CASSLGQTNEQFF.